Listed here are 19 T cell receptor beta chains from one sample, sequenced in a study of T cells after yellow fever vaccination. From the 5' RACE reads, TCRdb called clonotypes with MiXCR, one entry per CDR3 protein. The sample carries 300,000 to 450,000 distinct CDR3 sequences, roughly 6.2% recorded once. The specimen comprised PBMCs, sampled 5 days after the yellow fever booster vaccination. The source is a man in his thirties or forties who received the YFV17D yellow fever vaccine.

This clonotype was counted at least ten times. The chain recombines TRBV6-2 or TRBV6-3 with TRBJ2-3; weak D call: TRBD1 (5 bases). Looked up from germline, CDR1 is MNHEY and CDR2 is SVGEGT. V dropped 10 bases and J dropped 4 bases, with 15 bases sitting between them. This CDR3 spans 13 amino acids. The CDR3: CATVRDSADTQYF. As DNA, the CDR3 is TGTGCCACCGTTCGCGACAGCGCAGATACGCAGTATTTT.

This clonotype was seen at least ten times. The chain has TRBV12-3 or TRBV12-4 and TRBJ2-2; perhaps TRBD2 as D (6 bases). This CDR3 spans 13 amino acids. Trimming shortened V by 8 bases and J by 7 bases, and 14 bases separated the two germline ends. CDR3 protein: CASRGLAHGELFF. The CDR3 DNA reads TGTGCCAGCCGGGGACTCGCCCACGGGGAGCTGTTTTTT.

This clonotype has a handful of counts. The chain couples TRBV23-1 to TRBJ2-3; TRBD2 agrees at 7 bases. TRBV23-1 is an ORF, with its function uncertain. The V and J ends lost 0 bases and 5 bases, in that order; junction bases with no gene match: 5. The CDR3 runs 15 residues. The chain's CDR3 is CASSQSVGGLDTQYF. CDR3 coding DNA: TGCGCCAGCAGTCAATCGGTGGGAGGGTTAGATACGCAGTATTTT.

The rearrangement links TRBV7-6 to TRBJ2-5; D possibly corresponds to TRBD1 (5 bases). V dropped 2 bases and J dropped 2 bases, with 9 bases sitting between them. CDR3 length: 14 amino acids. CDR1 and CDR2 (germline): SGHVS, FNYEAQ. The CDR3 DNA sequence: TGTGCCAGCAGCTTAAGACAGCTTCAAGAGACCCAGTACTTC. This translates into CASSLRQLQETQYF.

This clonotype was seen only a few times. The genes are TRBV7-9 and TRBJ2-1; 9 bases line up with TRBD1. J gave up 7 bases and V 2 bases, and 6 bases lay outside the gene matches. Germline V lookup: CDR1 SEHNR, CDR2 FQNEAQ (reference sequence). The CDR3 loop spans 15 amino acids. This CDR3 is CASSLQQGAANEQFF. The DNA for the CDR3 is TGTGCCAGCAGCTTACAACAGGGGGCGGCGAATGAGCAGTTCTTC. The full variable domain, with the rest looked up from reference TRBV7-9 and TRBJ2-1, is DTGVSQNPRHKITKRGQNVTFRCDPISEHNRLYWYRQTLGQGPEFLTYFQNEAQLEKSRLLSDRFSAERPKGSFSTLEIQRTEQGDSAMYLCASSLQQGAANEQFFGPGTRLTVL.

A few counts support this clonotype. The chain carries TRBV7-8 and TRBJ2-3, with 10 bases matching TRBD1. The CDR3 contains 17 residues. V lost 5 bases and J lost 4; bases outside the gene matches: 12. CDR1 is SGHVS, CDR2 FQNEAQ, per germline. The CDR3 DNA sequence: TGTGCCAGCAGCAAACTCCGGGACAGGGGTTTTCCAGATACGCAGTATTTT. Residues: CASSKLRDRGFPDTQYF.

This clonotype was seen a handful of times. The genes are TRBV4-2 and TRBJ2-5; possible D gene TRBD1, 5 bases. CDR1 and CDR2 from the germline V gene are LGHNA and YNFKEQ. The CDR3 length is 15 residues. V was clipped by 0 bases and J by 4 bases, with 12 bases between them. CDR3: CASSQDPKGAETQYF. The CDR3 DNA is TGTGCCAGCAGCCAAGATCCAAAAGGGGCAGAGACCCAGTACTTC.

J is TRBJ1-3 and V is TRBV3-1, with D tentatively TRBD1 (5 bases). The CDR3 runs to 14 residues. The V end was cut by 4 bases, the J end by 3 bases, with 10 bases between. CDR1 and CDR2 from the germline V gene are LGHDT and YNNKEL (reference sequence). In nucleotides, the CDR3 is TGTGCCAGCAGCCCGACAGAACTTGGAAACACCATATATTTT. Translated, it gives CASSPTELGNTIYF. The full variable domain, with the rest looked up from reference TRBV3-1 and TRBJ1-3, is DTAVSQTPKYLVTQMGNDKSIKCEQNLGHDTMYWYKQDSKKFLKIMFSYNNKELIINETVPNRFSPKSPDKAHLNLHINSLELGDSAVYFCASSPTELGNTIYFGEGSWLTVV.

This clonotype appeared a few times. This sequence joins TRBV5-4 and TRBJ2-2; a possible D gene is TRBD2 (6 bases). The germline V gene encodes CDR1 SGHNT and CDR2 YYREEE (reference sequence). This CDR3 spans 19 amino acids. V gave up 1 base and J gave up 1 base, with 20 bases separating them. The CDR3 reads CASSLFGGAVSLNTGELFF. Here the CDR3 DNA reads TGTGCCAGCAGCTTGTTCGGGGGAGCGGTTTCTTTGAACACCGGGGAGCTGTTTTTT.

This clonotype was counted at least ten times. This chain uses TRBV5-1 with TRBJ2-7; 7 positions match TRBD1. The CDR3 contains 14 residues. V dropped 4 bases and J dropped 5; count of bases not matched to a gene: 9. Germline lookup yields CDR1 SGHRS and CDR2 YFSETQ. The CDR3 loop is CASSLRPTGNEQYF. The CDR3 region has the DNA TGCGCCAGCAGCCTACGCCCGACAGGGAACGAGCAGTACTTC.

There are many counts of this clonotype. CDR3 in DNA: TGCGCCAGCAGCCAAGATCCCGTCCCCGGCGGTGAAGCTTTCTTT. Protein product: CASSQDPVPGGEAFF. This chain connects TRBV4-3 to TRBJ1-1; no clear D gene. Germline V gene lookup returns CDR1 LGHNA and CDR2 YSLEER. This CDR3 has 15 amino acids. V lost 0 bases to trimming and J lost 7 bases, with 15 bases between them.

The table lists this clonotype with many counts. The chain carries TRBV6-1 and TRBJ2-1; D may be TRBD1 (6 bases). CDR3 length: 14 residues. Trimming pared 6 bases from V and 8 bases from J, leaving 17 bases between. The germline gives CDR1 MNHNS, CDR2 SASEGT. The chain's CDR3 is CASRALGGGDEQFF. CDR3 nucleotides: TGTGCCAGCAGGGCCCTAGGGGGTGGGGATGAGCAGTTCTTC.

This clonotype has a handful of counts. The chain has TRBV20-1 and TRBJ2-3; D not certain. V shed 6 bases and J shed 5 bases, with 18 bases lying between them. The CDR3 is 14 amino acids. CDR1 is DFQATT and CDR2 is SNEGSKA in the germline V gene (reference sequence). CDR3 region: CSAAPSGVGDTQYF. The CDR3 DNA is TGCAGTGCCGCCCCGAGTGGGGTGGGAGATACGCAGTATTTT.

The chain employs TRBV20-1 and TRBJ2-3; 10 bases fit TRBD1. The CDR3 is 15 amino acids. Losses at the gene ends were 4 bases for V and 5 bases for J; bases not matched to a gene: 9. The germline V gene has CDR1 DFQATT and CDR2 SNEGSKA (reference sequence). Written as DNA, the CDR3 is TGCAGTGCTAAAGCCGACAGGGGGCTGAGAGATACGCAGTATTTT. Residues: CSAKADRGLRDTQYF.

The chain joins TRBV30 to TRBJ2-3, with D maybe TRBD2 (7 bases). V was clipped by 5 bases and J by 7 bases, with 10 bases between them. CDR3 length equals 11 residues. Germline V gives CDR1 GTSNPN, CDR2 SVGIG (reference sequence). The CDR3 spells CAWGRGYTQYF. The CDR3 region has the DNA TGTGCCTGGGGGAGGGGGTATACGCAGTATTTT.

This clonotype was found a few times. The gene calls are TRBV29-1 and TRBJ2-6; D unclear. CDR1 and CDR2 from the germline V gene are SQVTM and ANQGSEA. Trimming took off 6 bases at V and 0 bases at J, with 12 bases between the two ends. The CDR3 consists of 15 residues. The CDR3 bases are TGCAGCGTAATGGACGGAATCTCTGGGGCCAACGTCCTGACTTTC. This translates into CSVMDGISGANVLTF.

This clonotype was observed many times. The chain has TRBV20-1 and TRBJ2-3; D is ambiguous. The V end was cut by 6 bases, the J end by 0 bases, with 13 bases between. Germline V gene lookup returns CDR1 DFQATT and CDR2 SNEGSKA (reference sequence). The CDR3 consists of 14 residues. CDR3 protein: CSADPSSSTDTQYF. CDR3 DNA sequence: TGCAGTGCCGACCCCTCTTCTAGCACAGATACGCAGTATTTT.

The table lists this clonotype with a few counts. The rearrangement links TRBV20-1 to TRBJ2-3; 8 bases are a match to TRBD2. This CDR3 spans 11 amino acids. Germline loops: CDR1 DFQATT, CDR2 SNEGSKA (reference sequence). V lost 2 bases to trimming and J lost 8 bases; unmatched junction nucleotides: 0. CDR3 DNA sequence: TGCAGTGCTAGAACTAGCGGTACGCAGTATTTT. It specifies CSARTSGTQYF.

This clonotype appeared a few times. V and J are TRBV28 and TRBJ2-7; 8 positions match TRBD1. Germline V gene sequence: CDR1 MDHEN, CDR2 SYDVKM. CDR3 size: 14 residues. Germline trimming cut 7 bases from V and 3 bases from J; bases unmatched to any gene: 8. DNA of the CDR3: TGTGCCAGCACCCGTTCAGGGGGCGACTACGAGCAGTACTTC. Translation: CASTRSGGDYEQYF. The complete variable domain, with remaining parts taken from reference TRBV28 and TRBJ2-7, reads DVKVTQSSRYLVKRTGEKVFLECVQDMDHENMFWYRQDPGLGLRLIYFSYDVKMKEKGDIPEGYSVSREKKERFSLILESASTNQTSMYLCASTRSGGDYEQYFGPGTRLTVT.